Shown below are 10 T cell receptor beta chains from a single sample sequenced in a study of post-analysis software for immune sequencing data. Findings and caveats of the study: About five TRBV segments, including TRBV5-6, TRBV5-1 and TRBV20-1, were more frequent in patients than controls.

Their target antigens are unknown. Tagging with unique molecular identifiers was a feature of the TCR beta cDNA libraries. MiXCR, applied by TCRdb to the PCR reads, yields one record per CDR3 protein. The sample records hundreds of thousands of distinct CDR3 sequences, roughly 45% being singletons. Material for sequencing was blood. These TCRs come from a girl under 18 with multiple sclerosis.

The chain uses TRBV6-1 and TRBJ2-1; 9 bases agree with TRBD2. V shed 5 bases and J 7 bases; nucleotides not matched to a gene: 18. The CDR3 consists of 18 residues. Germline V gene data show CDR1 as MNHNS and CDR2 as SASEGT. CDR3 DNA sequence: TGTGCCAGCAGTCGACGACTAGGACTAGCGCTACCCCCAAATGAGCAGTTCTTC. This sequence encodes CASSRRLGLALPPNEQFF.

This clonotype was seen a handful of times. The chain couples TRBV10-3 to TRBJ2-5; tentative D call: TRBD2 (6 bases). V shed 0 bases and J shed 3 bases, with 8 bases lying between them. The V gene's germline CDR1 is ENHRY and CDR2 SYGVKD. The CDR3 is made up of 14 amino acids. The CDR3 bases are TGTGCCATCAGTGAGTCACCGGGGGAAGAGACCCAGTACTTC. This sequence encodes CAISESPGEETQYF.

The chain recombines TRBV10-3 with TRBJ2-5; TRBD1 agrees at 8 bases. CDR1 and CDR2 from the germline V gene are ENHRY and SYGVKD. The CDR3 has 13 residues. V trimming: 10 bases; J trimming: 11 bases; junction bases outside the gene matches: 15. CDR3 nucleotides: TGTGCCACCCTGGACAGGGACGGGGGTGAGCAGTACTTC. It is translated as CATLDRDGGEQYF.

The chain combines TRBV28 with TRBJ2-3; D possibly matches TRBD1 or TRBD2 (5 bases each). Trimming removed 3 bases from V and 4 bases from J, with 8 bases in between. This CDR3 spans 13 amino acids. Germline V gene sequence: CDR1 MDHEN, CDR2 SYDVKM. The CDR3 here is CASSFGTPDTQYF. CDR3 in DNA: TGTGCCAGCAGTTTTGGGACCCCAGATACGCAGTATTTT.

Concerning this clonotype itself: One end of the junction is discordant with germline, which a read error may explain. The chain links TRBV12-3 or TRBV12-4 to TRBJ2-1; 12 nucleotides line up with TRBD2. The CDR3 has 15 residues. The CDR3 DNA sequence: TGTGCCAGCAGGTTAGGTCTAGCGGGAGGGTATGAGCAGTTCTTC. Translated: CASRLGLAGGYEQFF.

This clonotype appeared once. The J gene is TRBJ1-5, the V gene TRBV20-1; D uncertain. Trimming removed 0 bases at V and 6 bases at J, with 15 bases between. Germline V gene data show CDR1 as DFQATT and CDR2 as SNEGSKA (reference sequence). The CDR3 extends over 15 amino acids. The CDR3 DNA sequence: TGCAGTGCTAGAGAAGACTGGTCGGCTTGTCAGCCCCAGCATTTT. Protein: CSAREDWSACQPQHF.

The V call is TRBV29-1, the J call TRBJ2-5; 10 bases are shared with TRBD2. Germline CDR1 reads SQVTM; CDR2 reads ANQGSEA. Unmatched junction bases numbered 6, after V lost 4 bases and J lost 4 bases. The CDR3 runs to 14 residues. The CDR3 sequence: CSVVLAGASETQYF. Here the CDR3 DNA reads TGCAGCGTTGTTCTAGCGGGAGCGTCAGAGACCCAGTACTTC.

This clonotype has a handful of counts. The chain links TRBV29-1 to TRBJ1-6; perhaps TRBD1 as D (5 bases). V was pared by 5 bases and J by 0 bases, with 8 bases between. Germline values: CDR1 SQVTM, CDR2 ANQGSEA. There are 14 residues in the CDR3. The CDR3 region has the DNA TGCAGCGTTCGGGGGAACTCCTATAATTCACCCCTCCACTTT. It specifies CSVRGNSYNSPLHF.

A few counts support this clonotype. The DNA for the CDR3 is TGCAGTGCTGGTTCGGGGGCGGATGGCTACACCTTC. It is translated as CSAGSGADGYTF. This chain links TRBV20-1 with TRBJ1-2; D might be TRBD1 (6 bases). Germline CDR1 reads DFQATT; CDR2 reads SNEGSKA (reference sequence). V lost 5 bases, J lost 6 bases, and 13 bases lay in between. This CDR3 spans 12 amino acids.

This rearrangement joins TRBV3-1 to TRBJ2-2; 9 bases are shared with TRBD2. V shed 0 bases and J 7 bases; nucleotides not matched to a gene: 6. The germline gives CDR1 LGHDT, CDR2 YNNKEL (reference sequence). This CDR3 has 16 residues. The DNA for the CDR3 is TGTGCCAGCAGCCAAGATGGGCTAGCGGGGAACGGGGAGCTGTTTTTT. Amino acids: CASSQDGLAGNGELFF.